Each of the 4 T cell receptor beta chains below was sequenced from the same sample in a study of tumor-infiltrating lymphocytes in primary liver carcinoma. Researchers generated TCR beta cDNA from approximately 0.55 ug of total RNA, relying on a constant-region primer. Library construction for TCR beta comprised three nested multiplex PCR rounds performed with slightly modified ARM-PCR. The first two PCR rounds, approximately 10 cycles each, used TRBV1-TRBV30 forward primers and a C-beta reverse primer. Each CDR3 protein gets one entry after TCRdb re-called the multiplex PCR reads with MiXCR. In the table there are about 180,000 distinct CDR3 sequences, 60% of which are singletons. Blood RNA originated from unsorted whole blood, with germline DNA additionally extracted. The sample taken for sequencing was peripheral blood. The receptors derive from a man aged 35-49 years with primary liver carcinoma and hepatitis B virus infection.

This rearrangement joins TRBV30 to TRBJ2-1; D unclear. Germline assignment: CDR1 GTSNPN and CDR2 SVGIG (reference sequence). Between the trimmed V and J ends, which lost 0 bases and 9 bases, there was a span of 9 bases. The CDR3 is made up of 12 amino acids. CDR3 coding DNA: TGTGCCTGGAGTGTGACCCACCTTGAGCAGTTCTTC. Translation gives CAWSVTHLEQFF. Looking up the rest from reference TRBV30 and TRBJ2-1 gives the full variable domain: SQTIHQWPATLVQPVGSPLSLECTVEGTSNPNLYWYRQAAGRGLQLLFYSVGIGQISSEVPQNLSASRPQDRQFILSSKKLLLSDSGFYLCAWSVTHLEQFFGPGTRLTVL.

Points on this clonotype: At one end the junction does not follow the germline gene, possibly because of a read error. The chain is built from TRBV4-1 and TRBJ2-4, with D perhaps TRBD1 or TRBD2 (5 bases each). The CDR3 consists of 19 residues. In germline, CDR1 is MGHRA, CDR2 YSYEKL. CDR3 DNA sequence: TGCACCAGCAGCCAAGTGGGGGAAAGCCAATCTGTAGCCAAAAACATTCAGTACTTC. Encoded protein: CTSSQVGESQSVAKNIQYF.

In its sample, this clonotype was seen a few times. A much larger clone is a single base away; this may be a read error. This CDR3 is CASSLTGSHEQLF. Here the CDR3 DNA reads TGTGCCAGCAGCTTGACAGGGTCGCATGAGCAGCTCTTC. The chain uses TRBV11-3 and TRBJ2-1, with 7 bases fitting TRBD1. Germline loops: CDR1 SGHNT, CDR2 YENEEA. CDR3 length equals 13 residues.

This clonotype came up many times. DNA for the CDR3: TGTGCCAGCAGCTTAGATCTGTCCTACGAGCAGTACTTC. Its protein is CASSLDLSYEQYF. This chain connects TRBV11-2 to TRBJ2-7; D remains ambiguous. Germline V CDR1 and CDR2: SGHAT, FQNNGV. Deletions cut 0 bases from V and 1 base from J, with 4 bases between. CDR3 size: 13 residues.